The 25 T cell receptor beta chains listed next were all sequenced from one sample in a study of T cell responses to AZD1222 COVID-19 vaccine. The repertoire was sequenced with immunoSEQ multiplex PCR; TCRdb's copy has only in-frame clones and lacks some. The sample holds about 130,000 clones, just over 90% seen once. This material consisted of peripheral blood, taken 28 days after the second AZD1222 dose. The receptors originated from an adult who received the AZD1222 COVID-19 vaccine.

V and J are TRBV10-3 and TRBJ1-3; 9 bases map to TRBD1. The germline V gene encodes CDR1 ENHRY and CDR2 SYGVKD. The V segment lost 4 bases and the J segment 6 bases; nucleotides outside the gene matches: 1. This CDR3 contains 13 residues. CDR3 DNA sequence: TGTGCCATCAGTGGGACAGGGGAAAACACCATATATTTT. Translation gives CAISGTGENTIYF.

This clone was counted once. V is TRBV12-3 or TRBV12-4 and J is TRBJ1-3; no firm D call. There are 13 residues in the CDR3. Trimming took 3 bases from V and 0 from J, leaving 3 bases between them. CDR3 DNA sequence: TGTGCCAGCAGTTTGAGCTCTGGAAACACCATATATTTT. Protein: CASSLSSGNTIYF.

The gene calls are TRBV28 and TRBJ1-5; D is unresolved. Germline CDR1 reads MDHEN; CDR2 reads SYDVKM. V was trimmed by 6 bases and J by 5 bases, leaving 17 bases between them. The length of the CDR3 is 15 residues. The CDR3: CASSSRWGLDQPQHF. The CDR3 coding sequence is TGTGCCAGCAGCTCACGATGGGGTCTCGATCAGCCCCAGCATTTT. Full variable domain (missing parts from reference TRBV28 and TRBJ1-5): DVKVTQSSRYLVKRTGEKVFLECVQDMDHENMFWYRQDPGLGLRLIYFSYDVKMKEKGDIPEGYSVSREKKERFSLILESASTNQTSMYLCASSSRWGLDQPQHFGDGTRLSIL.

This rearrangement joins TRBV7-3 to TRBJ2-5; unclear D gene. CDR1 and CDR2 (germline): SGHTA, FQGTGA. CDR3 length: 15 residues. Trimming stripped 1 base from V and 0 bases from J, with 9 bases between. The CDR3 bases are TGTGCCAGCAGCTTAATGGGCAACGACCAAGAGACCCAGTACTTC. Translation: CASSLMGNDQETQYF.

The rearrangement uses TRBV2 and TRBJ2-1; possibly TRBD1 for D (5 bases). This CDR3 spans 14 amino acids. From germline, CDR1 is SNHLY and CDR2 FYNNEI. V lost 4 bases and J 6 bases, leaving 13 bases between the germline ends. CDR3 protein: CASSVGRAPNEQFF. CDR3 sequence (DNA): TGTGCCAGCAGTGTCGGCAGGGCGCCCAATGAGCAGTTCTTC.

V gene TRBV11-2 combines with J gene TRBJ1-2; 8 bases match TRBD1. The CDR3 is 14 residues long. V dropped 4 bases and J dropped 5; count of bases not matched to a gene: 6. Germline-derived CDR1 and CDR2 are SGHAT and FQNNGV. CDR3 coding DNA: TGTGCCAGCAGCTGGGGGACAGGTGGTTATGGCTACACCTTC. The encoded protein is CASSWGTGGYGYTF.

DNA of the CDR3: TGTGCCAGCACCACCGGGGGGTCTGAATATGGCTACACCTTC. Encoded protein: CASTTGGSEYGYTF. The V call is TRBV9, the J call TRBJ1-2, with D possibly being TRBD1 (5 bases). The CDR3 is 14 amino acids. Germline V CDR1 and CDR2: SGDLS, YYNGEE. Trimming cost V 6 bases and J 5 bases, with 17 bases left between them.

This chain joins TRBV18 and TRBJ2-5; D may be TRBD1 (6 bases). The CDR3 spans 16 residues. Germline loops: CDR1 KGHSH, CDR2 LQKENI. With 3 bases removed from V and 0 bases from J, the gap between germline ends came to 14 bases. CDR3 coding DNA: TGTGCCAGCTCACCTATGGCAGGACAGTACCAAGAGACCCAGTACTTC. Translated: CASSPMAGQYQETQYF.

CDR3 amino acids: CASSNGYEQYF. In nucleotides, the CDR3 is TGTGCCAGTAGTAATGGCTACGAGCAGTACTTC. The chain links TRBV19 to TRBJ2-7, with D uncertain. V dropped 4 bases and J dropped 3 bases, with 4 bases sitting between them. This CDR3 region has 11 residues. Germline CDR1 LNHDA, CDR2 SQIVND (reference sequence). Supplemented by reference TRBV19 and TRBJ2-7, the full variable domain reads DGGITQSPKYLFRKEGQNVTLSCEQNLNHDAMYWYRQDPGQGLRLIYYSQIVNDFQKGDIAEGYSVSREKKESFPLTVTSAQKNPTAFYLCASSNGYEQYFGPGTRLTVT.

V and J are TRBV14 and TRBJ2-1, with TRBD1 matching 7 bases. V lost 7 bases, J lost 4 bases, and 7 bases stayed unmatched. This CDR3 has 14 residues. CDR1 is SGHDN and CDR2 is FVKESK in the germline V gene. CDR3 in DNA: TGTGCCAGCACACGGGGACAGACGTACAATGAGCAGTTCTTC. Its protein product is CASTRGQTYNEQFF.

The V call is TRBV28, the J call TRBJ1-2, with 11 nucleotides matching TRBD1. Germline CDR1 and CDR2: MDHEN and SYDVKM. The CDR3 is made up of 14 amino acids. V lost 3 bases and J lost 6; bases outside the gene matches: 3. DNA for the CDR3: TGTGCCAGCAGTTTTGGGGACAGGGGGGATGGCTACACCTTC. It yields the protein CASSFGDRGDGYTF.

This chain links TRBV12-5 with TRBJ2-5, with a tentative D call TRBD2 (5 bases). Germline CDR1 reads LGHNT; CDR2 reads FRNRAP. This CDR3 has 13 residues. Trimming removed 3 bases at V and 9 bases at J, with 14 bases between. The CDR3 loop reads CASGLEGWSAQYF. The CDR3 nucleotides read TGTGCTAGTGGTTTAGAGGGATGGTCGGCCCAGTACTTC.

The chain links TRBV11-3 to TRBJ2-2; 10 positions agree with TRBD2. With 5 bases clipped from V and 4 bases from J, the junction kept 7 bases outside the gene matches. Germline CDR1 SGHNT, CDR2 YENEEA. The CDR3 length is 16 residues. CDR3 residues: CASSKTSGAFTGELFF. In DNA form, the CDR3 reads TGTGCCAGCAGCAAAACTAGCGGGGCATTCACCGGGGAGCTGTTTTTT.

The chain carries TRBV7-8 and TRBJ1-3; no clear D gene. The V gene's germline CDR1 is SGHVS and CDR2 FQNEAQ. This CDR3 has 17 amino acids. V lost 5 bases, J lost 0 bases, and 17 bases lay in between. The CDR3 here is CASSQRDPKFSGNTIYF. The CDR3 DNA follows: TGTGCCAGCAGCCAGCGAGACCCCAAATTCTCTGGAAACACCATATATTTT.

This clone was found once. The CDR3 region has the DNA TGTGCCTGGATGAGGGGGCCTGGATACGAGCAGTACTTC. Residues: CAWMRGPGYEQYF. This chain links TRBV30 with TRBJ2-7, with 7 bases lining up with TRBD1. The CDR3 spans 13 residues. Germline-derived CDR1 and CDR2 are GTSNPN and SVGIG (reference sequence). Losses at the gene ends were 4 bases for V and 4 bases for J; bases not matched to a gene: 7.

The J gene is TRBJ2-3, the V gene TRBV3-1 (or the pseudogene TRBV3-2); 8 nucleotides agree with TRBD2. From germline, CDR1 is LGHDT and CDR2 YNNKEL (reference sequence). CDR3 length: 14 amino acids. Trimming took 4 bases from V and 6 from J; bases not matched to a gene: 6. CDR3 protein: CASSLSGSGDTQYF. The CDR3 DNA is TGTGCCAGCAGCCTGAGCGGGAGCGGGGATACGCAGTATTTT.

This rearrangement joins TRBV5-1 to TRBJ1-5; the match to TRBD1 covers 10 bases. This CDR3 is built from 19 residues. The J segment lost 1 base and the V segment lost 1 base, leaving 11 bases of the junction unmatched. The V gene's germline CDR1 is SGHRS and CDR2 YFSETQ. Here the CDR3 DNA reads TGCGCCAGCAGCTTGCCGGGGACAGGGGCCTGGAGGAGCAATCAGCCCCAGCATTTT. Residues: CASSLPGTGAWRSNQPQHF.

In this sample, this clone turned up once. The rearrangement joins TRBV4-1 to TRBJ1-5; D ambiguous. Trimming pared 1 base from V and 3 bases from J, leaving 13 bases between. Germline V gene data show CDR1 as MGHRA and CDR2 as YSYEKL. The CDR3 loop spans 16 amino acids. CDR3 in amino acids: CASSQGDEGPNQPQHF. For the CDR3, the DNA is TGCGCCAGCAGCCAAGGAGACGAAGGGCCCAATCAGCCCCAGCATTTT.

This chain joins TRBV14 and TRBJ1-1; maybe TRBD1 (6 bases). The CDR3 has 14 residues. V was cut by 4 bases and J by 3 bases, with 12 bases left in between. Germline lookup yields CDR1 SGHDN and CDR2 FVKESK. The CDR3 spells CASSLTGRYTEAFF. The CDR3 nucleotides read TGTGCCAGCAGCCTGACAGGCCGTTACACTGAAGCTTTCTTT.

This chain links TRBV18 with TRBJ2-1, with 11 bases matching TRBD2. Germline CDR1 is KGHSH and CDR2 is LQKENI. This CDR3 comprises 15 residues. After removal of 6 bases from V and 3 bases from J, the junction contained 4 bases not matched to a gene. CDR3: CASSPGTSGYNEQFF. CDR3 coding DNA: TGTGCCAGCTCGCCCGGGACTAGCGGCTACAATGAGCAGTTCTTC.

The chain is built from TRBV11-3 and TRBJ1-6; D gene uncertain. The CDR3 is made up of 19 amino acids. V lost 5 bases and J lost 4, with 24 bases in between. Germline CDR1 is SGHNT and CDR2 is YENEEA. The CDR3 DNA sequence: TGTGCCAGCAGCCCACGGAATTTTAGGCTGTTTAGATATAATTCACCCCTCCACTTT. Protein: CASSPRNFRLFRYNSPLHF.

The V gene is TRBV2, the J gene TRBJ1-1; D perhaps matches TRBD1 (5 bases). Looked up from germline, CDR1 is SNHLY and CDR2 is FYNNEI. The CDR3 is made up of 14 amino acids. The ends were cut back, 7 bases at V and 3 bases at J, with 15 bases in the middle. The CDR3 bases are TGTGCCAGCACAGACCTTGGGGGGTACACTGAAGCTTTCTTT. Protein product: CASTDLGGYTEAFF.

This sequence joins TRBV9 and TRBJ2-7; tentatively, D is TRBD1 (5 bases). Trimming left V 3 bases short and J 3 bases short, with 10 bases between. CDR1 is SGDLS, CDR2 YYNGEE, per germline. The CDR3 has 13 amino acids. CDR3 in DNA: TGTGCCAGCAGCGCCGGACACGACTACGAGCAGTACTTC. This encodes CASSAGHDYEQYF.

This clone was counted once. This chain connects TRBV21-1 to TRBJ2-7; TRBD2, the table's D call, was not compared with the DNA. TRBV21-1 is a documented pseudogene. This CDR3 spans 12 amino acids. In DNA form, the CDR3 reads TGTGCCAGCAGCAAAGTCCGGAGCGAGCAGTACTTC. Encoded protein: CASSKVRSEQYF.

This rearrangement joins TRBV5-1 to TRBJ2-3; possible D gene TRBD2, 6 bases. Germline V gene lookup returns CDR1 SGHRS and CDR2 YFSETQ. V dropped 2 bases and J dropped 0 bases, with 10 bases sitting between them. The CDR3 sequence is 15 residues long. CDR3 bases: TGCGCCAGCAGCTTCGGAGGGTTTAGCACAGATACGCAGTATTTT. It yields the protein CASSFGGFSTDTQYF.